This TCR beta chain was sequenced in a study of vaccination and CD4 T cells after COVID-19. Looking at the study overall: The BNT162b2 or mRNA-1273 vaccine was given to participants in two doses.

The Oncomine TCR Beta short-read assay was applied to DNA of cultured CD4+ T cells. Investigators isolated genomic DNA from cultured CD4+ T cells. In TCRdb, the PCR reads were re-called with MiXCR into one record per CDR3 protein. In the table there are over 9,500 distinct CDR3 sequences, less than 40% of which are singletons. As concerns this clonotype: Antigen specificity is unknown.

Indicated treatment: roughly 11-day PBMC culture with coronavirus spike peptide pools or control peptides (ViraFEST assay). Those CD4+ T cells from the unexposed donor predate the COVID-19 pandemic (2011-2018). Germline-derived CDR1 and CDR2 are SGHTA and FQGTGA. Between the trimmed V and J ends, which lost 2 bases and 4 bases, there was a span of 9 bases. There are 15 residues in the CDR3. The TCR sequence derives from a human donor in good health. This rearrangement joins TRBV7-3 to TRBJ2-6; maybe TRBD1 (6 bases). The sequencing input was CD4+ T cells from blood, cultured in vitro. CDR3 loop: CASSLGGRGANVLTF. The CDR3, as DNA: TGTGCCAGCAGCTTAGGGGGCAGAGGGGCCAACGTCCTGACTTTC.